This is a list of T cell receptor beta chains from one sample in a study of blood T cell repertoires in COVID-19. The method was immunoSEQ multiplex PCR; TCRdb's version includes in-frame clones alone and lacks a portion of them. Among fewer than 350,000 clones listed, approximately 91% were seen once. The sequenced sample was PBMCs or T cells enriched from blood (not recorded which). All receptors come from a middle-aged woman with acute COVID-19. Both conserved end residues are part of each CDR3. The order of the fields is clone size, V gene, D gene, J gene, CDR3 protein, CDR3 DNA. A D gene is named only where the DNA matches it firmly. Expanded clones get a size class; other rows say once, few or many, or leave the size out.

NA	TRBV5-6	NA	TRBJ1-2	CASSLGRGSYGYTF	TGTGCCAGCAGCTTGGGGAGGGGATCCTATGGCTACACCTTC
NA	TRBV28	TRBD1	TRBJ1-2	CASSFPGTADYGYTF	TGTGCCAGCAGTTTTCCTGGGACAGCAGACTATGGCTACACCTTC
NA	TRBV6-5	TRBD2	TRBJ2-1	CASVAGELLGEQFF	TGTGCCAGCGTCGCGGGAGAATTGTTAGGTGAGCAGTTCTTC
NA	TRBV7-3	NA	TRBJ1-1	CASSRRAEGTEAFF	TGTGCCAGCAGCAGGAGGGCTGAGGGGACTGAAGCTTTCTTT
NA	TRBV4-1	NA	TRBJ2-3	CASSQEGVATDTQYF	TGCGCCAGCAGCCAAGAAGGGGTTGCCACAGATACGCAGTATTTT
NA	TRBV11-3	TRBD1	TRBJ2-6	CASSLGQVGAGANVLTF	TGTGCCAGCAGCCTGGGACAGGTAGGCGCTGGGGCCAACGTCCTGACTTTC
NA	TRBV2	NA	TRBJ2-3	CASTRWIGGTDTQYF	TGTGCCAGTACTAGATGGATCGGGGGCACAGATACGCAGTATTTT
NA	TRBV27	TRBD1	TRBJ1-1	CASRPSGTVRWAFF	TGTGCCAGCAGACCCTCCGGGACAGTGCGTTGGGCTTTCTTT
NA	TRBV10-1	NA	TRBJ1-4	CASRHGLNEKLFF	TGCGCCAGCAGGCACGGACTGAATGAAAAACTGTTTTTT
few	TRBV5-6	TRBD2	TRBJ2-5	CASSLAAGEETQYF	TGTGCCAGCAGCTTGGCTGCGGGGGAAGAGACCCAGTACTTC
few	TRBV5-4	NA	TRBJ2-5	CASSLEGTLARTQYF	TGTGCCAGCAGCTTGGAAGGGACTCTTGCCCGGACCCAGTACTTC
once	TRBV2	NA	TRBJ1-1	CASTNPPTEAFF	TGTGCCAGCACTAACCCCCCCACTGAAGCTTTCTTT
NA	TRBV20-1	NA	TRBJ1-2	CSASPPGYYGYTF	TGCAGTGCTAGTCCCCCGGGGTACTATGGCTACACCTTC
NA	TRBV28	NA	TRBJ1-5	CASRSDRTQHF	TGTGCCAGCAGGAGCGATCGGACCCAGCATTTT
NA	TRBV28	NA	TRBJ2-5	CAAQGLKETQYF	TGTGCCGCCCAGGGGCTCAAAGAGACCCAGTACTTC
NA	TRBV11-3	TRBD2	TRBJ2-1	CASSSPGLAGGNQQFF	TGTGCCAGCAGCTCTCCGGGACTAGCGGGAGGGAACCAGCAGTTCTTC
NA	TRBV19	NA	TRBJ1-3	CASSPSRGSSGNTIYF	TGTGCCAGTAGTCCCTCCCGCGGTAGCTCTGGAAACACCATATATTTT
NA	TRBV14	TRBD1	TRBJ1-2	CASSPRTGALTGYTF	TGTGCCAGCAGCCCACGGACAGGGGCTCTTACTGGCTACACCTTC
NA	TRBV19	TRBD1	TRBJ1-2	CASSRDRGPRGYGYTF	TGTGCCAGTAGCCGGGACAGGGGGCCTCGCGGCTATGGCTACACCTTC
NA	TRBV6-1	TRBD1	TRBJ1-6	CASSEMRGQYNSPLHF	TGTGCCAGCAGTGAAATGAGGGGGCAGTATAATTCACCCCTCCACTTT
NA	TRBV15	TRBD1	TRBJ2-7	CATSRTRDRGVEQYF	TGTGCCACCAGCAGAACCCGGGACAGGGGGGTCGAGCAGTACTTC
NA	TRBV2	NA	TRBJ2-1	CASSERGVNEQFF	TGTGCCAGCAGTGAACGAGGAGTGAATGAGCAGTTCTTC
NA	TRBV2	NA	TRBJ2-7	CASRIGTNSYEQYF	TGTGCCAGCAGAATCGGGACAAACTCCTACGAGCAGTACTTC
NA	TRBV5-1	NA	TRBJ2-6	CASSLVPGLGANVLTF	TGCGCCAGCAGCTTGGTTCCAGGGCTTGGGGCCAACGTCCTGACTTTC
NA	TRBV6-5	TRBD1	TRBJ1-4	CASSPDRGQGEKLFF	TGTGCCAGCAGCCCCGACAGGGGGCAAGGGGAAAAACTGTTTTTT
NA	TRBV7-9	NA	TRBJ1-1	CASSFQGTGNTEAFF	TGTGCCAGCAGCTTTCAGGGGACGGGCAACACTGAAGCTTTCTTT
NA	TRBV28	NA	TRBJ1-5	CASSSPERVGNQPQHF	TGTGCCAGCAGTTCCCCTGAGAGGGTTGGCAATCAGCCCCAGCATTTT
NA	TRBV18	NA	TRBJ1-2	CASSPSSPYGYTF	TGTGCCAGCTCACCTTCGAGCCCTTATGGCTACACCTTC
NA	TRBV7-2	TRBD2	TRBJ2-1	CASSLNPSGGQNEQFF	TGTGCCAGCAGCTTAAATCCTAGCGGGGGGCAGAATGAGCAGTTCTTC
NA	TRBV11-1	NA	TRBJ2-1	CASSLFSVPYNEQFF	TGTGCCAGCAGCTTATTCAGCGTACCATACAATGAGCAGTTCTTC
NA	TRBV29-1	NA	TRBJ1-1	CSAGQPVEAFF	TGCAGCGCTGGACAGCCCGTTGAAGCTTTCTTT
NA	TRBV5-1	TRBD1	TRBJ1-2	CASSRDREDYGYTF	TGCGCCAGCAGCCGGGACAGGGAGGACTATGGCTACACCTTC
NA	TRBV7-2	NA	TRBJ1-5	CASSFGQTSNQPQHF	TGTGCCAGCAGCTTCGGACAGACCAGCAATCAGCCCCAGCATTTT
once	TRBV3-1/TRBV3-2	TRBD2	TRBJ2-1	CASSQPGTSRRNEQFF	TGTGCCAGCAGCCAACCCGGGACTAGCAGAAGAAATGAGCAGTTCTTC
NA	TRBV2	NA	TRBJ1-5	CASSAWELNQPQHF	TGTGCCAGCAGTGCTTGGGAGTTAAATCAGCCCCAGCATTTT
NA	TRBV4-3	TRBD1	TRBJ1-2	CASSQDLGQGATYGYTF	TGCGCCAGCAGCCAAGATCTTGGGCAGGGGGCAACCTATGGCTACACCTTC
once	TRBV9	TRBD1	TRBJ2-7	CASSVVKGELWWGTGETFYEQYF	TGTGCCAGCAGCGTAGTTAAAGGGGAACTATGGTGGGGGACAGGGGAAACGTTCTACGAGCAGTACTTC
NA	TRBV18	NA	TRBJ2-1	CASSPRGASSYNEQFF	TGTGCCAGCTCACCTCGGGGGGCCAGCTCCTACAATGAGCAGTTCTTC
once	TRBV4-1	TRBD1	TRBJ1-5	CASSPTGQVDQPQHF	TGCGCCAGCAGCCCCACCGGACAGGTGGACCAGCCCCAGCATTTT
once	TRBV30	TRBD1	TRBJ2-2	CAWRGQSKNTGELFF	TGTGCCTGGAGGGGACAGAGTAAGAACACCGGGGAGCTGTTTTTT
NA	TRBV7-8	NA	TRBJ2-3	CASSWGGGLGLYF	TGTGCCAGCAGCTGGGGCGGGGGCCTCGGTCTGTATTTT
once	TRBV27	NA	TRBJ1-6	CASSLMVRPILGPLHF	TGTGCCAGCAGTTTGATGGTCCGGCCGATCCTAGGACCCCTCCACTTT
NA	TRBV7-9	NA	TRBJ1-6	CASSKNRDSPLHF	TGTGCCAGCAGCAAAAACAGGGATTCACCCCTCCACTTT
NA	TRBV6-5	TRBD1	TRBJ2-5	CASRKDRAQETQYF	TGTGCCAGCAGGAAGGACAGGGCCCAAGAGACCCAGTACTTC